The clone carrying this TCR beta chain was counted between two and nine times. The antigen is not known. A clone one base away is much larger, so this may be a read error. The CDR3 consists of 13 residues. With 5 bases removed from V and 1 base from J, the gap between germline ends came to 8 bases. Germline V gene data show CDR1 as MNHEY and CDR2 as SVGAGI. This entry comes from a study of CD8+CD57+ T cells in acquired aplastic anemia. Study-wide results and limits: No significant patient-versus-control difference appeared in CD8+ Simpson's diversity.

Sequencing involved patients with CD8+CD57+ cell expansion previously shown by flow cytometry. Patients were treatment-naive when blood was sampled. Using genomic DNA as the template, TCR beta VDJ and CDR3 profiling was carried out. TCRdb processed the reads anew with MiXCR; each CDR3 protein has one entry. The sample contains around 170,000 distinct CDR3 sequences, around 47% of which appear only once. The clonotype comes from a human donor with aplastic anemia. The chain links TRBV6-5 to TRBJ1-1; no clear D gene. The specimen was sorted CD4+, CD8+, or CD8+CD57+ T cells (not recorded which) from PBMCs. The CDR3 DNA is TGTGCCAGCAGTCACCGAGAGAACACTGAAGCTTTCTTT. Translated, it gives CASSHRENTEAFF.